This T cell receptor (beta chain) was captured in a study of T cell responses to AZD1222 COVID-19 vaccine. Study observations and caveats: Spike-spanning, vaccine-associated CD4 TCRs were dominant at 160-218 and 743-854. Reportedly, nearly half the spike-specific TCRs target unmutated variant regions.

TCRdb's table, derived via immunoSEQ multiplex PCR, lists solely in-frame clones and lacks some. The sample yields approximately 92,000 clones, over 80% seen once. Germline V gives CDR1 SGHRS, CDR2 YFSETQ. V gave up 4 bases and J gave up 5 bases, with 13 bases separating them. This CDR3 has 14 residues. Remarks on this clone: The antigen is not known.

Sequencing used peripheral blood, obtained on day 0 of AZD1222 vaccination. This clonotype was sampled from an adult in good health. The rearrangement joins TRBV5-1 to TRBJ2-1, with D possibly matching TRBD2 (5 bases). The CDR3 DNA sequence: TGCGCCAGCAGCATCGGACTGCCAAACAATGAGCAGTTCTTC. Translation gives CASSIGLPNNEQFF.